Listed below are T cell receptor beta chains from one sample, sequenced in a study of shared clonotypes between healthy human individuals. Generated by immunoSEQ multiplex PCR, the TCRdb table keeps only in-frame clones and is missing some. Among hundreds of thousands of clones listed, more than 95% were seen once. The sequenced sample consisted of naive CD4+ T cells sorted from blood. These receptors all come from a woman aged 25 to 39 in good health. CDR3s include the opening cysteine and the closing phenylalanine or tryptophan. Fields, in order: CDR3 protein, CDR3 DNA, D gene, clone size, V gene, J gene. A D gene is named only where the DNA matches it firmly. Size is omitted from some rows. Given values are once, few, many or a class for expanded clones.

cdr3_aa: CASSSPSGSVNEQFF; cdr3_nt: TGTGCCAGCAGTTCGCCTAGCGGGAGCGTCAATGAGCAGTTCTTC; d_call: TRBD2; clone_size: .; v_call: TRBV6-1; j_call: TRBJ2-1
cdr3_aa: CASSVGTGETQYF; cdr3_nt: TGTGCCAGCAGTGTGGGGACTGGCGAGACCCAGTACTTC; d_call: .; clone_size: .; v_call: TRBV6-4; j_call: TRBJ2-5
cdr3_aa: CASSESTDTQYF; cdr3_nt: TGTGCCAGCAGCGAGAGCACAGATACGCAGTATTTT; d_call: .; clone_size: .; v_call: TRBV11-2; j_call: TRBJ2-3
cdr3_aa: CASSRGAGANVLTF; cdr3_nt: TGTGCCAGCTCACGGGGAGCTGGGGCCAACGTCCTGACTTTC; d_call: .; clone_size: .; v_call: TRBV18; j_call: TRBJ2-6
cdr3_aa: CAIGPGTSGRAPDTQYF; cdr3_nt: TGTGCCATCGGTCCCGGGACTAGCGGGAGGGCGCCAGATACGCAGTATTTT; d_call: TRBD2; clone_size: .; v_call: TRBV10-3; j_call: TRBJ2-3
cdr3_aa: CASSPQTIAGNTGELFF; cdr3_nt: TGTGCCAGCTCACCACAGACAATCGCGGGTAACACCGGGGAGCTGTTTTTT; d_call: .; clone_size: .; v_call: TRBV18; j_call: TRBJ2-2
cdr3_aa: CATSTQDRGFPDTQYF; cdr3_nt: TGTGCCACCAGTACGCAGGACAGGGGGTTTCCAGATACGCAGTATTTT; d_call: TRBD1; clone_size: .; v_call: TRBV10-3; j_call: TRBJ2-3
cdr3_aa: CATIAGGSYNEQFF; cdr3_nt: TGTGCCACAATAGCGGGAGGCTCCTACAATGAGCAGTTCTTC; d_call: TRBD2; clone_size: .; v_call: TRBV19; j_call: TRBJ2-1
cdr3_aa: CASRAKSGPQHF; cdr3_nt: TGTGCCAGCAGGGCCAAAAGTGGGCCCCAGCATTTT; d_call: .; clone_size: .; v_call: TRBV2; j_call: TRBJ1-5
cdr3_aa: CSASWLEQFF; cdr3_nt: TGCAGTGCTAGTTGGCTGGAGCAGTTCTTC; d_call: .; clone_size: .; v_call: TRBV20-1; j_call: TRBJ2-1
cdr3_aa: CATCCRVVTDTQYF; cdr3_nt: TGTGCCACCTGCTGTAGGGTCGTCACAGATACGCAGTATTTT; d_call: .; clone_size: .; v_call: TRBV28; j_call: TRBJ2-3
cdr3_aa: CASSFGRERGGELFF; cdr3_nt: TGCGCCAGCAGCTTTGGGCGGGAGAGAGGCGGGGAGCTGTTTTTT; d_call: TRBD2; clone_size: .; v_call: TRBV5-1; j_call: TRBJ2-2
cdr3_aa: CASTTSGGGETQYF; cdr3_nt: TGTGCCAGCACCACCTCCGGGGGGGGTGAGACCCAGTACTTC; d_call: TRBD2; clone_size: .; v_call: TRBV7-8; j_call: TRBJ2-5
cdr3_aa: CASSPGGLRSYEQYF; cdr3_nt: TGTGCCAGCAGCCCCGGTGGCCTGCGATCCTACGAGCAGTACTTC; d_call: .; clone_size: .; v_call: TRBV9; j_call: TRBJ2-7
cdr3_aa: CAWRIPAGANEQFF; cdr3_nt: TGTGCCTGGAGGATTCCAGCGGGAGCCAATGAGCAGTTCTTC; d_call: TRBD2; clone_size: .; v_call: TRBV30; j_call: TRBJ2-1
cdr3_aa: CASSLEPLSYEQYF; cdr3_nt: TGCGCCAGCAGCTTGGAACCTCTCTCCTACGAGCAGTACTTC; d_call: .; clone_size: .; v_call: TRBV5-1; j_call: TRBJ2-7
cdr3_aa: CASSKTGTSGRAEYYEQYF; cdr3_nt: TGTGCCAGTAGCAAAACCGGGACTAGCGGGAGGGCCGAGTACTACGAGCAGTACTTC; d_call: TRBD2; clone_size: .; v_call: TRBV19; j_call: TRBJ2-7
cdr3_aa: CASKSSGSYEQYF; cdr3_nt: TGTGCCAGCAAGTCTAGCGGTTCCTACGAGCAGTACTTC; d_call: TRBD2; clone_size: .; v_call: TRBV6-1; j_call: TRBJ2-7
cdr3_aa: CASSRDESRQFF; cdr3_nt: TGTGCCAGCAGTCGCGACGAGTCAAGGCAGTTCTTC; d_call: .; clone_size: .; v_call: TRBV2; j_call: TRBJ2-1
cdr3_aa: CASSPTERTNTGELFF; cdr3_nt: TGCGCCAGCAGCCCCACCGAGCGGACGAACACCGGGGAGCTGTTTTTT; d_call: .; clone_size: .; v_call: TRBV5-1; j_call: TRBJ2-2
cdr3_aa: CASSPSSGSTDTQYF; cdr3_nt: TGTGCCAGCAGTCCCTCTAGCGGCAGCACAGATACGCAGTATTTT; d_call: TRBD2; clone_size: .; v_call: TRBV28; j_call: TRBJ2-3
cdr3_aa: CASSLPLSTQYF; cdr3_nt: TGTGCCAGCAGCTTACCGCTCTCGACCCAGTACTTC; d_call: .; clone_size: .; v_call: TRBV11-2; j_call: TRBJ2-5
cdr3_aa: CASSLSAREADTQYF; cdr3_nt: TGTGCCAGCAGTTTATCGGCCCGGGAGGCAGATACGCAGTATTTT; d_call: TRBD2; clone_size: .; v_call: TRBV27; j_call: TRBJ2-3
cdr3_aa: CASSLPVAGETQPQHF; cdr3_nt: TGTGCCAGCAGTTTACCCGTCGCCGGCGAAACCCAGCCCCAGCATTTT; d_call: .; clone_size: .; v_call: TRBV28; j_call: TRBJ1-5
cdr3_aa: CASKSGGEGNEQFF; cdr3_nt: TGTGCCAGTAAGAGCGGAGGGGAGGGGAATGAGCAGTTCTTC; d_call: TRBD2; clone_size: .; v_call: TRBV19; j_call: TRBJ2-1
cdr3_aa: CAISLSGATYEQYF; cdr3_nt: TGTGCCATCAGTCTTAGCGGAGCCACCTACGAGCAGTACTTC; d_call: .; clone_size: once; v_call: TRBV10-3; j_call: TRBJ2-7
cdr3_aa: CASSSTSGYVSYEQYF; cdr3_nt: TGTGCCAGCAGTAGTACTAGCGGATACGTCTCCTACGAGCAGTACTTC; d_call: TRBD2; clone_size: .; v_call: TRBV28; j_call: TRBJ2-7
cdr3_aa: CASSLGGAGRYEQYF; cdr3_nt: TGTGCCAGCAGCTTGGGTGGGGCCGGAAGGTACGAGCAGTACTTC; d_call: .; clone_size: .; v_call: TRBV7-2; j_call: TRBJ2-7
cdr3_aa: CASSIEGAGGPYNEQFF; cdr3_nt: TGTGCCAGTAGTATAGAGGGAGCGGGAGGGCCCTACAATGAGCAGTTCTTC; d_call: TRBD2; clone_size: .; v_call: TRBV19; j_call: TRBJ2-1
cdr3_aa: CAFRTSGRTYNEQFF; cdr3_nt: TGTGCCTTCCGGACTAGCGGGAGGACATACAATGAGCAGTTCTTC; d_call: TRBD2; clone_size: .; v_call: TRBV30; j_call: TRBJ2-1
cdr3_aa: CASSLFSRGQLETQYF; cdr3_nt: TGCGCCAGCAGCTTGTTTTCCCGGGGCCAGTTAGAGACCCAGTACTTC; d_call: .; clone_size: .; v_call: TRBV5-1; j_call: TRBJ2-5
cdr3_aa: CASSSLAGLYEQYF; cdr3_nt: TGTGCCAGCAGTTCACTAGCGGGACTCTACGAGCAGTACTTC; d_call: TRBD2; clone_size: .; v_call: TRBV11-2; j_call: TRBJ2-7
cdr3_aa: CASSQVRTSRAGSYEQYF; cdr3_nt: TGCGCCAGCAGCCAAGTTCGGACTAGTCGAGCCGGCTCCTACGAGCAGTACTTC; d_call: TRBD2; clone_size: .; v_call: TRBV4-1; j_call: TRBJ2-7
cdr3_aa: CASSVGGSGSSDTQYF; cdr3_nt: TGTGCCAGCAGCGTAGGAGGTAGCGGGAGTTCAGATACGCAGTATTTT; d_call: TRBD2; clone_size: .; v_call: TRBV9; j_call: TRBJ2-3
cdr3_aa: CASSSDRSWEFF; cdr3_nt: TGTGCCAGCAGTTCGGATAGGTCTTGGGAGTTCTTC; d_call: .; clone_size: .; v_call: TRBV28; j_call: TRBJ2-1
cdr3_aa: CASSQGQGARNEQFF; cdr3_nt: TGCGCCAGCAGCCAAGGTCAGGGGGCGCGGAATGAGCAGTTCTTC; d_call: TRBD1; clone_size: .; v_call: TRBV4-1; j_call: TRBJ2-1
cdr3_aa: CASSRRQGSYNEQFF; cdr3_nt: TGTGCCAGCAGTCGCAGACAGGGGTCCTACAATGAGCAGTTCTTC; d_call: TRBD1; clone_size: .; v_call: TRBV6-6; j_call: TRBJ2-1
cdr3_aa: CASSDRGPPYGYTF; cdr3_nt: TGTGCCAGCAGTGATCGGGGGCCTCCATATGGCTACACCTTC; d_call: .; clone_size: .; v_call: TRBV25-1; j_call: TRBJ1-2
cdr3_aa: CASSLGGRGYEQYF; cdr3_nt: TGTGCCAGCAGCTTAGGGGGCCGGGGTTACGAGCAGTACTTC; d_call: .; clone_size: .; v_call: TRBV7-8; j_call: TRBJ2-7
cdr3_aa: CASARDRVDLGDTQYF; cdr3_nt: TGTGCCAGCGCCCGAGACAGGGTAGATTTGGGAGATACGCAGTATTTT; d_call: TRBD1; clone_size: .; v_call: TRBV2; j_call: TRBJ2-3
cdr3_aa: CASSGDRVSNQPQHF; cdr3_nt: TGTGCCAGCAGTGGGGACAGGGTAAGCAATCAGCCCCAGCATTTT; d_call: TRBD1; clone_size: .; v_call: TRBV2; j_call: TRBJ1-5
cdr3_aa: CTSSQDSTETQYF; cdr3_nt: TGCACCAGCAGCCAAGATTCTACGGAGACCCAGTACTTC; d_call: .; clone_size: .; v_call: TRBV1; j_call: TRBJ2-5
cdr3_aa: CASSFGTSGNNEQFF; cdr3_nt: TGCGCCAGCAGCTTCGGGACTAGCGGGAATAATGAGCAGTTCTTC; d_call: TRBD2; clone_size: .; v_call: TRBV5-1; j_call: TRBJ2-1
cdr3_aa: CSVGTLSRTYEQYF; cdr3_nt: TGCAGCGTTGGGACTCTGTCGAGGACCTACGAGCAGTACTTC; d_call: .; clone_size: once; v_call: TRBV29-1; j_call: TRBJ2-7
cdr3_aa: CASSSGPNQETQYF; cdr3_nt: TGTGCCAGCAGTTCAGGCCCGAACCAAGAGACCCAGTACTTC; d_call: .; clone_size: .; v_call: TRBV28; j_call: TRBJ2-5